This TCR beta chain was identified during a study of Ad26.COV2.S vaccination and SARS-CoV-2 variants. Study summary: Enrollment placed the donor in the COV1001 Ad26.COV2.S trial arm. Dosing was one shot or two shots 56 days apart.

TCRdb keeps only in-frame clones here, not all; method: immunoSEQ multiplex PCR. The table has over 400,000 clones, about 90% seen once; the top ten hold 1.5% to 2%. General observations from the study: A substantial breadth of spike-specific CD8+ and CD4+ T cell responses after vaccination has been reported.

Remarks on this clone: Antigen: not known.

Treatment specified: 15 to 20 received Ad26.COV2.S at low or high dose, single or two shots; roughly five received placebo; per-sample allocation not given. The samples date from day 63 after the first vaccine or placebo injection. The administered vaccine (an Ad26 vector) expressed Wuhan-strain SARS-CoV-2 spike. The receptor was isolated from a person between 18 and 59 years old who received the Ad26.COV2.S COVID-19 vaccine or a placebo. The starting material was peripheral blood, obtained in a trial of Ad26.COV2.S vaccine versus placebo.

The CDR3 spells CASSLLRPGTGGATNEKLFF. CDR3 sequence (DNA): TGTGCCAGCAGTTTACTTCGCCCCGGGACAGGTGGTGCAACTAATGAAAAACTGTTTTTT. This chain joins TRBV27 and TRBJ1-4; 8 bases agree with TRBD1. The CDR3 has 20 residues. V lost 2 bases and J lost 0; bases outside the gene matches: 14. CDR1 is MNHEY and CDR2 is SMNVEV in the germline V gene (reference sequence).